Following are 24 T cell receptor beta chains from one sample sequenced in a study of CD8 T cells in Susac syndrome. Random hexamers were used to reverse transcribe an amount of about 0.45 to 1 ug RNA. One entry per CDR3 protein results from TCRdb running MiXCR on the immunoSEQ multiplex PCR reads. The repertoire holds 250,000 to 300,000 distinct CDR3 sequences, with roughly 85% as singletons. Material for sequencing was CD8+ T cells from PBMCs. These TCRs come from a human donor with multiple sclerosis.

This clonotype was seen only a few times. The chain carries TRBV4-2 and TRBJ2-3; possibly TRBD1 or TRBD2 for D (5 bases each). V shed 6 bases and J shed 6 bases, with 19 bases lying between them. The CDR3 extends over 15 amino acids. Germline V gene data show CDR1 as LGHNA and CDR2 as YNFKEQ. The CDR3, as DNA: TGTGCCAGCAGTCCCGGGACGCCGATTAGGGATACGCAGTATTTT. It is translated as CASSPGTPIRDTQYF.

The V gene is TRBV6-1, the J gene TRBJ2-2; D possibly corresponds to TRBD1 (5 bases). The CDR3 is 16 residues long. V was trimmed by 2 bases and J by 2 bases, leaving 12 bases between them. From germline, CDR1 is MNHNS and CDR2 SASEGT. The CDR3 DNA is TGTGCCAGCAGTGAACTACGACAGTTAAACACCGGGGAGCTGTTTTTT. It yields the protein CASSELRQLNTGELFF.

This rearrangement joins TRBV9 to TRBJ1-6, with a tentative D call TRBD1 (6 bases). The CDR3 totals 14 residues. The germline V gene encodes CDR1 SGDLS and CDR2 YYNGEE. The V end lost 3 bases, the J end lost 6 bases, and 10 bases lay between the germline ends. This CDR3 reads CASSDGGANSPLHF. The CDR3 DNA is TGTGCCAGCAGCGACGGGGGGGCTAATTCACCCCTCCACTTT.

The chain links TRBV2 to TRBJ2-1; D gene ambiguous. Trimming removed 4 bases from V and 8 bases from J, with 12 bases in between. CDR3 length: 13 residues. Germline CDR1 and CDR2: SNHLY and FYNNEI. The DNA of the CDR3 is TGTGCCAGCAGTGTGGCCCCCTGGGATGAGCAGTTCTTC. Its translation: CASSVAPWDEQFF. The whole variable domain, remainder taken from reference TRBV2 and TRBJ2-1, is EPEVTQTPSHQVTQMGQEVILRCVPISNHLYFYWYRQILGQKVEFLVSFYNNEISEKSEIFDDQFSVERPDGSNFTLKIRSTKLEDSAMYFCASSVAPWDEQFFGPGTRLTVL.

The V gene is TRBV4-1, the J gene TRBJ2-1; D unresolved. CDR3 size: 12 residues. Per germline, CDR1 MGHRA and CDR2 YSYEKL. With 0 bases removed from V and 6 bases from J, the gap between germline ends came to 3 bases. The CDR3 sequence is CASSQDGNEQFF. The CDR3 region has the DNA TGCGCCAGCAGCCAAGATGGCAATGAGCAGTTCTTC.

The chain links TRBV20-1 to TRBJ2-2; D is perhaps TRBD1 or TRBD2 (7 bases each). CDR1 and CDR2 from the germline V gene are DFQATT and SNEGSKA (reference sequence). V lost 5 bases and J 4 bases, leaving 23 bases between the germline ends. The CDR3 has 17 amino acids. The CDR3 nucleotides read TGCAGTGCTCCCCGGGAGGTTAGGGGGCTTTTCACCGGGGAGCTGTTTTTT. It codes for CSAPREVRGLFTGELFF.

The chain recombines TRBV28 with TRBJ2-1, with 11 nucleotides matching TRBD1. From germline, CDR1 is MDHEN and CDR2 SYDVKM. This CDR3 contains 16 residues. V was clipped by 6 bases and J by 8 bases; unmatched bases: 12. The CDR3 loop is CASSRGFGTGGDEQFF. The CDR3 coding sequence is TGTGCCAGCAGCCGAGGTTTTGGGACAGGGGGTGATGAGCAGTTCTTC. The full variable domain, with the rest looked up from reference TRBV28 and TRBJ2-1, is DVKVTQSSRYLVKRTGEKVFLECVQDMDHENMFWYRQDPGLGLRLIYFSYDVKMKEKGDIPEGYSVSREKKERFSLILESASTNQTSMYLCASSRGFGTGGDEQFFGPGTRLTVL.

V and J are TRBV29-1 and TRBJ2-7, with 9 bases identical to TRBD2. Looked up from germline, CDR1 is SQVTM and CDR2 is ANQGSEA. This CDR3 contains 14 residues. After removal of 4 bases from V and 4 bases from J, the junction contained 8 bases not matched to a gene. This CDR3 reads CSVVLGLAGYEQYF. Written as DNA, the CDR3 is TGCAGCGTTGTTTTGGGACTAGCTGGGTACGAGCAGTACTTC.

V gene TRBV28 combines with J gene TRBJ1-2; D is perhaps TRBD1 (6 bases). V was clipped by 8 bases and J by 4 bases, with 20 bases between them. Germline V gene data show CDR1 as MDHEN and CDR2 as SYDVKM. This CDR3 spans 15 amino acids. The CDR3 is CASLQLLDRFYGYTF. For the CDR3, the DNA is TGTGCCAGCCTCCAACTCCTGGACAGATTCTATGGCTACACCTTC.

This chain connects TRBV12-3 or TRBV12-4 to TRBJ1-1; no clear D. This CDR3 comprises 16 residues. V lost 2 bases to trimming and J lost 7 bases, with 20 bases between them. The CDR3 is CASSLSVTEISFEAFF. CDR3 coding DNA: TGTGCCAGCAGTTTAAGCGTCACGGAGATCTCTTTTGAAGCTTTCTTT.

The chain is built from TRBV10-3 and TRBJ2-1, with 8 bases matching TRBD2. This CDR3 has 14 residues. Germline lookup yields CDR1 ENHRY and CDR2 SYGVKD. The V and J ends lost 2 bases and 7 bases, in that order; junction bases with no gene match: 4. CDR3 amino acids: CAISEIGTRNEQFF. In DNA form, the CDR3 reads TGTGCCATCAGTGAGATTGGGACTAGGAATGAGCAGTTCTTC.

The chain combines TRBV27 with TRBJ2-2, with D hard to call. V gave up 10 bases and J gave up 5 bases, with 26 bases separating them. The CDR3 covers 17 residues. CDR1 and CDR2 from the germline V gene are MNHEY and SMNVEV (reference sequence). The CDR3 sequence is CATTSGPDLLWTGELFF. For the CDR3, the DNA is TGTGCCACCACGTCAGGACCGGACCTCCTTTGGACCGGGGAGCTGTTTTTT.

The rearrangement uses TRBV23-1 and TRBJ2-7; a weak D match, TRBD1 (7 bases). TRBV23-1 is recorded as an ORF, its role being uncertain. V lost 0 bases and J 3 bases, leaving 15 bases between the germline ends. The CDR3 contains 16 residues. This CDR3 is CASSQSKQGGHYEQYF. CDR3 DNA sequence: TGCGCCAGCAGTCAATCTAAGCAGGGGGGCCACTACGAGCAGTACTTC.

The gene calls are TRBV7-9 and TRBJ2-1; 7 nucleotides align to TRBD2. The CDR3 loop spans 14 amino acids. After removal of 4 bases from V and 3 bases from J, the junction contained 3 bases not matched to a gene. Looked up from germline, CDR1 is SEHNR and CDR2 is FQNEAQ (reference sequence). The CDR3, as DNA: TGTGCCAGCAGCTCCCAGCGGGACTACAATGAGCAGTTCTTC. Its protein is CASSSQRDYNEQFF.

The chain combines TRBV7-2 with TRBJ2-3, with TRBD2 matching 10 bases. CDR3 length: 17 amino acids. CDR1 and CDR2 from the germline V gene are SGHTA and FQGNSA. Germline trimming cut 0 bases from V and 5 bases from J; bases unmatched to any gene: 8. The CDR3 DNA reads TGTGCCAGCAGCTTAGCTTTTAGCGGGAGGCCGGGAGATACGCAGTATTTT. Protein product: CASSLAFSGRPGDTQYF.

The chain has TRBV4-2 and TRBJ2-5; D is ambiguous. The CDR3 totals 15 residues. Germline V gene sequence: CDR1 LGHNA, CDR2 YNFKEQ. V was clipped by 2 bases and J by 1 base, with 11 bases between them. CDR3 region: CASSQFFRSQETQYF. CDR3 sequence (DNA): TGTGCCAGCAGCCAATTTTTCCGGAGCCAAGAGACCCAGTACTTC.

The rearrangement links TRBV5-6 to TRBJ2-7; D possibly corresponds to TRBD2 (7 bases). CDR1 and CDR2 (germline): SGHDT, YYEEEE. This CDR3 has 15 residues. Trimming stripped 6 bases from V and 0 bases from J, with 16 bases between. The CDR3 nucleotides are TGTGCCAGCACCCGAGGGGGGGCCTTCTCCTACGAGCAGTACTTC. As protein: CASTRGGAFSYEQYF.

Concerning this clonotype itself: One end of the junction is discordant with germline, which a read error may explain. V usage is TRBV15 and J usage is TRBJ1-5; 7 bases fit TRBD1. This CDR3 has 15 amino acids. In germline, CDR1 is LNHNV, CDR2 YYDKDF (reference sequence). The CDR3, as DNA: TGTGCCACCAGCAGTTACAGGGGTAGCCATCAGCCCCAGCATTTT. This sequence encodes CATSSYRGSHQPQHF.

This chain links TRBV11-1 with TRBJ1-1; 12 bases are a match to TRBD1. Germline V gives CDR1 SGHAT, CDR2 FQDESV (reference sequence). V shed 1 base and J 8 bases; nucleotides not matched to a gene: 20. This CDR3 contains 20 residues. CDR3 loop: CASSLVRPSPGQGALKEAFF. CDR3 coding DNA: TGTGCCAGCAGCTTAGTCAGGCCGAGTCCGGGACAGGGGGCGTTGAAGGAAGCTTTCTTT.

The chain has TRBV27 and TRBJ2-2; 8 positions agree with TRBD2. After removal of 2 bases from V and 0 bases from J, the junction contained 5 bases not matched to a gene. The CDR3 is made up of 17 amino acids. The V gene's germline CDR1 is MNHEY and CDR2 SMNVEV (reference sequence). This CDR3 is CASSLELAGTNTGELFF. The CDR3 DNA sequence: TGTGCCAGCAGTTTAGAGCTAGCGGGCACGAACACCGGGGAGCTGTTTTTT.

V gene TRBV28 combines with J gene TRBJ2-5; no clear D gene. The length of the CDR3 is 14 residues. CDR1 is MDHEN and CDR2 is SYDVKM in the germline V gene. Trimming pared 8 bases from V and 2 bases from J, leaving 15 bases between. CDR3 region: CASDDASLQETQYF. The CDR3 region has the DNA TGTGCCAGCGATGACGCAAGTTTACAAGAGACCCAGTACTTC.

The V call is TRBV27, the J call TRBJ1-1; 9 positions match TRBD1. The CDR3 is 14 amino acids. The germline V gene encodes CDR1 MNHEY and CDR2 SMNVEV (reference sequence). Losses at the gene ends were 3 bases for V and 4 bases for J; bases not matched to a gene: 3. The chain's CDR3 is CASSLGQGSTEAFF. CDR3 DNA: TGTGCCAGCAGTTTGGGACAGGGTTCCACTGAAGCTTTCTTT.

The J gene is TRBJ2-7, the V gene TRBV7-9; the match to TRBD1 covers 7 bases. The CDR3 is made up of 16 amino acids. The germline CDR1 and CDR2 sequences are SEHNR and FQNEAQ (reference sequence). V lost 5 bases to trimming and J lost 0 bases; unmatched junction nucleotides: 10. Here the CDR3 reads CASSISEQGISYEQYF. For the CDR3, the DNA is TGTGCCAGCAGCATCAGCGAACAGGGGATCTCCTACGAGCAGTACTTC. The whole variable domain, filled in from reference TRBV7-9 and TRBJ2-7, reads DTGVSQNPRHKITKRGQNVTFRCDPISEHNRLYWYRQTLGQGPEFLTYFQNEAQLEKSRLLSDRFSAERPKGSFSTLEIQRTEQGDSAMYLCASSISEQGISYEQYFGPGTRLTVT.

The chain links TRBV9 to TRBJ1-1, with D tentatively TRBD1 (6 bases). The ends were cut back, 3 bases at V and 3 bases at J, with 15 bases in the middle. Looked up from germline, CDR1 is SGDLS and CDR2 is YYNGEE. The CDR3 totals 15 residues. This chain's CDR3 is CASSAITGGDTEAFF. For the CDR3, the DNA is TGTGCCAGCAGCGCAATAACTGGGGGCGACACTGAAGCTTTCTTT.